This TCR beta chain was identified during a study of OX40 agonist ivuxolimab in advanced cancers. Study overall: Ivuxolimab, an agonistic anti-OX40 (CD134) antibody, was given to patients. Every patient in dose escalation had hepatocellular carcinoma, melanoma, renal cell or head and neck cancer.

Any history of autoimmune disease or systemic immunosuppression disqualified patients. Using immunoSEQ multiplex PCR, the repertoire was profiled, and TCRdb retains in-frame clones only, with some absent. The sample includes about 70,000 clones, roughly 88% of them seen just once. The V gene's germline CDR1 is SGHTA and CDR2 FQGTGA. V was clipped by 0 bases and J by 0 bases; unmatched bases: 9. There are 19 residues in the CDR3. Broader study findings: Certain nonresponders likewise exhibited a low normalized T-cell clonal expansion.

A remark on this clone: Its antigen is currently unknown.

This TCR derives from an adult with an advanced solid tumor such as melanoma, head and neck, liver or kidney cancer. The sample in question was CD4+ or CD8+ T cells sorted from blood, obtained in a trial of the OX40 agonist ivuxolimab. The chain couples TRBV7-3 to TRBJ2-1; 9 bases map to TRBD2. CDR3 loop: CASSLTSGSQMSSYNEQFF. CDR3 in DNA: TGTGCCAGCAGCTTAACTAGCGGGAGCCAAATGAGCTCCTACAATGAGCAGTTCTTC.